This entry concerns a single TCR beta chain. Its antigen remains unidentified. The primer mix had 60 Vbeta and 13 Jbeta primers. Assay used: immunoSEQ multiplex PCR; TCRdb lists only in-frame clones, some missing. The data contain 200,000 or so clones, 60% to 80% of them singletons. The sample originates from a study of cytomegalovirus exposure and HLA in healthy donors. Study-level points and caveats: Versus the roughly 700-donor mean, an Asian-associated ancestry cluster reportedly showed fewer N-insertions in a later analysis.

These donors, healthy bone marrow donors, were studied. V lost 1 base to trimming and J lost 4 bases, with 10 bases between them. The germline gives CDR1 MGHRA, CDR2 YSYEKL. This CDR3 spans 14 amino acids. The specimen was PBMCs. The clonotype comes from a woman aged 30 to 39 in good health and CMV-seronegative. The J gene is TRBJ1-2, the V gene TRBV4-1; weak D call: TRBD1 (6 bases). DNA of the CDR3: TGCGCCAGCAGCCAAGGGGACAAGTCCTATGGCTACACCTTC. It translates to CASSQGDKSYGYTF.